This entry lists 14 T cell receptor beta chains sequenced from one sample in a study of Graves' ophthalmopathy and Graves' hyperthyroidism. Beta-chain TCR CDR3 regions were amplified from RNA transcripts. Following a first-round RT-PCR that used HTBI primers, a second-round multiplex PCR was carried out. TCRdb re-called the multiplex PCR reads with MiXCR, one entry per CDR3 protein. The table has 300,000 to 400,000 distinct CDR3 sequences, about a sixth seen once. Input material: peripheral blood. Receptors were obtained from an adult woman with stable Graves' hyperthyroidism.

This clonotype was recorded many times. The chain employs TRBV7-8 and TRBJ2-7, with D unclear. From germline, CDR1 is SGHVS and CDR2 FQNEAQ. Trimming took 5 bases from V and 3 from J, leaving 17 bases between them. This CDR3 region has 15 residues. The CDR3 DNA follows: TGTGCCAGCAGCCCAAGGGTCAACGGGTACTACGAGCAGTACTTC. Translation gives CASSPRVNGYYEQYF. The full variable domain, completed using reference TRBV7-8 and TRBJ2-7, is GAGVSQSPRYKVAKRGQDVALRCDPISGHVSLFWYQQALGQGPEFLTYFQNEAQLDKSGLPSDRFFAERPEGSVSTLKIQRTQQEDSAVYLCASSPRVNGYYEQYFGPGTRLTVT.

This clonotype has just a few counts. V and J are TRBV6-2 or TRBV6-3 and TRBJ2-7; 9 bases agree with TRBD2. The ends lost 5 bases at V and 3 bases at J; junction bases unmatched: 5. The CDR3 extends over 14 amino acids. CDR1 MNHEY and CDR2 SVGEGT come from the germline V gene. CDR3 residues: CASSQYSGGYEQYF. The CDR3, as DNA: TGTGCCAGCAGTCAGTATAGCGGGGGCTACGAGCAGTACTTC.

This clonotype showed up just a few times. V usage is TRBV6-1 and J usage is TRBJ2-4; tentatively, D is TRBD1 (6 bases). The germline CDR1 and CDR2 sequences are MNHNS and SASEGT. Trimming stripped 6 bases from V and 5 bases from J, with 17 bases between. The CDR3 contains 15 residues. Written as DNA, the CDR3 is TGTGCCAGCAGCCAAGAACCCAGGGGCGAAAACATTCAGTACTTC. It yields the protein CASSQEPRGENIQYF.

In its sample, this clonotype was seen many times. The chain recombines TRBV12-3 or TRBV12-4 with TRBJ1-5, with TRBD1 matching 9 bases. V gave up 5 bases and J gave up 0 bases; unmatched junction bases: 2. The CDR3 is 15 residues long. The CDR3 bases are TGTGCCAGCAGTGGGACAGGGTATAGCAATCAGCCCCAGCATTTT. Residues: CASSGTGYSNQPQHF.

This clonotype was detected ten times or more. The chain has TRBV7-8 and TRBJ2-5; D assignment may be TRBD1 or TRBD2 (5 bases each). CDR3 size: 17 residues. The ends were cut back, 5 bases at V and 4 bases at J, with 23 bases in the middle. The germline gives CDR1 SGHVS, CDR2 FQNEAQ. CDR3: CASSPLPGGVLGETQYF. CDR3 in DNA: TGTGCCAGCAGCCCCCTCCCTGGGGGAGTCCTCGGAGAGACCCAGTACTTC.

The sample holds many counts of this clonotype. The chain links TRBV27 to TRBJ2-7, with 9 bases aligning to TRBD2. The V gene's germline CDR1 is MNHEY and CDR2 SMNVEV (reference sequence). The CDR3 covers 15 residues. Trimming cost V 4 bases and J 4 bases; bases outside gene matches: 8. CDR3 nucleotide sequence: TGTGCCAGCAGTTGGATGGCGGGAGGGCAATACGAGCAGTACTTC. It is translated as CASSWMAGGQYEQYF.

V is TRBV7-8 and J is TRBJ2-5, with TRBD2 as a possible D gene (7 bases). Germline V gives CDR1 SGHVS, CDR2 FQNEAQ. This CDR3 has 16 amino acids. V was shortened by 6 bases and J by 5 bases, with 22 bases between the two germline ends. The CDR3 nucleotides are TGTGCCAGCAGTGAGTCGGCACAGGGAGGGGCCGAGACCCAGTACTTC. Protein: CASSESAQGGAETQYF.

The sample holds many counts of this clonotype. CDR3 region: CASSLGGVTGELFF. CDR3 in DNA: TGTGCCAGCAGTTTAGGGGGAGTCACCGGGGAGCTGTTTTTT. This chain joins TRBV12-3 or TRBV12-4 and TRBJ2-2, with D perhaps matching TRBD2 (5 bases). Trimming pared 1 base from V and 4 bases from J, leaving 7 bases between. CDR3 length equals 14 residues.

The genes are TRBV5-1 and TRBJ2-5; TRBD2 is a possible D gene (5 bases). Trimming took off 4 bases at V and 3 bases at J, with 16 bases between the two ends. The CDR3 consists of 15 residues. Germline loops: CDR1 SGHRS, CDR2 YFSETQ. The CDR3 nucleotides read TGCGCCAGCAGCCTGGGTACCGGGGTGGAAGAGACCCAGTACTTC. Translating it yields CASSLGTGVEETQYF.

A word on this clonotype: At one of its ends the junction is not consistent with the germline gene, which may arise from a read error. CDR3 sequence: CASSSSLAAEESQYF. The CDR3 DNA is TGTGCCAGCAGCTCGAGTCTAGCGGCTGAAGAGTCCCAGTACTTC. V and J are TRBV5-4 and TRBJ2-5; TRBD2 agrees at 7 bases. Germline V gene data show CDR1 as SGHNT and CDR2 as YYREEE (reference sequence). This CDR3 has 15 amino acids.

V is TRBV6-5 and J is TRBJ2-7, with D perhaps matching TRBD1 (6 bases). V lost 4 bases to trimming and J lost 6 bases, with 16 bases between them. This CDR3 region has 14 residues. Germline V lookup: CDR1 MNHEY, CDR2 SVGAGI. The CDR3 nucleotides read TGTGCCAGCAGTTTCACAAACAGGGTTTTCGAGCAGTACTTC. Its protein is CASSFTNRVFEQYF.

This clonotype was seen at least ten times. The gene calls are TRBV6-5 and TRBJ1-2; the D gene is possibly TRBD1 (5 bases). CDR1 is MNHEY, CDR2 SVGAGI, per germline. The V gene lost 7 bases and the J gene lost 4 bases, with 13 bases spanning the gap. The CDR3 has 13 amino acids. CDR3 amino acids: CASNTGSGYGYTF. The CDR3 DNA reads as TGTGCCAGCAATACAGGTTCGGGCTATGGCTACACCTTC.

The V and J genes are TRBV20-1 and TRBJ2-1, with 9 positions matching TRBD2. Germline V lookup: CDR1 DFQATT, CDR2 SNEGSKA (reference sequence). The CDR3 totals 16 residues. V was clipped by 0 bases and J by 0 bases; unmatched bases: 3. The CDR3 reads CSARDDSGSSYNEQFF. CDR3 DNA: TGCAGTGCTAGAGATGATAGCGGGAGCTCCTACAATGAGCAGTTCTTC.

This clonotype was counted at least ten times. This chain links TRBV5-1 with TRBJ2-7, with 8 positions matching TRBD2. CDR1 and CDR2 (germline): SGHRS, YFSETQ. The CDR3 length is 17 residues. J gave up 0 bases and V 0 bases, and 8 bases lay outside the gene matches. For the CDR3, the DNA is TGCGCCAGCAGCTTGGACGTACTAGCGGACTTCTCCTACGAGCAGTACTTC. Translating gives CASSLDVLADFSYEQYF.